These T cell receptor beta chains were read from a single sample in a study of T cells in Graves' hyperthyroidism and ophthalmopathy. MiXCR, run by TCRdb on the multiplex PCR reads, gives a single entry per CDR3 protein. Of 550,000 to 800,000 distinct CDR3 sequences in the sample, roughly 17% were seen once. Material for sequencing was blood. The receptors shown here come from a man in his forties or fifties with Graves' hyperthyroidism. CDR3s include the opening cysteine and the closing phenylalanine or tryptophan. The order of the fields is clone size, J gene, V gene, D gene, CDR3 DNA, CDR3 protein. D genes are given only for firm matches. Expanded clones are given a class, and other clones once, few, many or no size at all.

>many|TRBJ2-1|TRBV6-1|TRBD2
TGTGCCAGCGCCGAACTAGCGGCTACCTACAATGAGCAGTTCTTC
CASAELAATYNEQFF
>.|TRBJ2-3|TRBV7-9|.
TGTGCCAGCAGCCCGGGACCGCCGACAGATACGCAGTATTTT
CASSPGPPTDTQYF
>.|TRBJ2-3|TRBV29-1|TRBD1
TGCAGCTCTGGACAGGGGGCGCCCACAGATACGCAGTATTTT
CSSGQGAPTDTQYF
>.|TRBJ2-1|TRBV7-8|TRBD2
TGTGCCAGCAGCTTAGTCCTTAGGGCGCGGGAGACACCCTACAATGAGCAGTTCTTC
CASSLVLRARETPYNEQFF
>.|TRBJ2-7|TRBV13|TRBD2
TGTGCCAGCAGCTTCGAGGCTAGCGGGAACTACGAGCAGTACTTC
CASSFEASGNYEQYF
>many|TRBJ2-5|TRBV7-2|TRBD1
TGTGCCAGCAGCTTAGCCAGGGGGTTTATCCAGACCCAGTACTTC
CASSLARGFIQTQYF
>few|TRBJ1-4|TRBV28|.
TGTGCCAGCAAAGAAGGGTCCGGAAAACTGTTTTTT
CASKEGSGKLFF
>.|TRBJ2-3|TRBV3-1|.
TGTGCCAGCAGCCAACAGGACACGCAGTATTTT
CASSQQDTQYF
>few|TRBJ2-1|TRBV20-1|.
TGCAGTGCTAGACGGGTCAGGTCCAATGAGCAGTTCTTC
CSARRVRSNEQFF
>few|TRBJ1-1|TRBV28|TRBD1
TGTGCCAGCAACACAGGGGGCTTGGTTGAAGCTTTCTTT
CASNTGGLVEAFF
>many|TRBJ2-3|TRBV2|TRBD2
TGTGCCAGCAACTCGGCGGGGGGAGGAGATACGCAGTATTTT
CASNSAGGGDTQYF
>.|TRBJ2-2|TRBV6-1|TRBD2
TGTGCCAGCAGTCCCACGCGGGAGGGTAACACCGGGGAGCTGTTTTTT
CASSPTREGNTGELFF
>few|TRBJ1-2|TRBV6-1|TRBD1
TGTGCCAGCAGGTGGGACAGGGGGACGTCGAGCTATGGCTACACCTTC
CASRWDRGTSSYGYTF
>many|TRBJ1-2|TRBV2|.
TGTGCCAGCAGGGGGGACGGATTTAACTATGGCTACACCTTC
CASRGDGFNYGYTF
>.|TRBJ2-7|TRBV3-1|TRBD2
TGTGCCAGCAGCCAAGACTCGGGACTAGCGGGCTCCTACGAGCAGTACTTC
CASSQDSGLAGSYEQYF
>many|TRBJ2-1|TRBV12-3/TRBV12-4|TRBD2
TGTGCCAGCAGCCTGGGGGGACTAGTTCGCGAGCAGTTCTTC
CASSLGGLVREQFF
>.|TRBJ2-1|TRBV27|.
TGTGCCAGCAGTTATAGCAACCCCTACAATGAGCAGTTCTTC
CASSYSNPYNEQFF
>.|TRBJ2-1|TRBV7-6|.
TGTGCCAGCAGCCCCCCCCTGAGCCCGCAGGATAAGTTCTTC
CASSPPLSPQDKFF
>few|TRBJ2-5|TRBV27|TRBD2
TGTGCCAGCAGTCTCGGGCTAGCGGGAGACCGAGAGACCCAGTACTTC
CASSLGLAGDRETQYF
>.|TRBJ2-7|TRBV7-9|TRBD1
TGTGCCAGCAGCAGGGGACAGACAACCTACGAGCAGTACTTC
CASSRGQTTYEQYF
>.|TRBJ2-5|TRBV12-5|TRBD1
TGTGCTAGTGGTTTGTGGGGAGGTCTCCGGGACAGGGTTCAGGAGACCCAGTACTTC
CASGLWGGLRDRVQETQYF
>many|TRBJ1-1|TRBV11-2|.
TGTGCCAGCAGCTTCCGGGACGGTGAAGCTTTCTTT
CASSFRDGEAFF
>few|TRBJ2-7|TRBV2|.
TGTGCCAGCACCCTGACAGGTTCCTCCTACGAGCAGTACTTC
CASTLTGSSYEQYF
>many|TRBJ2-1|TRBV5-1|TRBD2
TGCGCCAGCAGCTTGGGCCGACTAGCGGGAGCCGGCAATGAGCAGTTCTTC
CASSLGRLAGAGNEQFF
>.|TRBJ1-5|TRBV6-2/TRBV6-3|TRBD1
TGTGCCAGCAGTTTTGACAGGGGAGATCAGCCCCAGCATTTT
CASSFDRGDQPQHF
>once|TRBJ2-1|TRBV4-2|.
TGTGCCAGCAGCCAACCCGGGGAGGGGGGGAGCTCCTACAATGAGCAGTTCTTC
CASSQPGEGGSSYNEQFF
>.|TRBJ1-5|TRBV10-3|.
TGTGCCATCAGTGAACAGGGTGAGTTTGGCAATCAGCCCCAGCATTTT
CAISEQGEFGNQPQHF
>.|TRBJ1-5|TRBV2|.
TGTGCCAGCAGTGGTAGGGACGGGCAGCCCCAGCATTTT
CASSGRDGQPQHF